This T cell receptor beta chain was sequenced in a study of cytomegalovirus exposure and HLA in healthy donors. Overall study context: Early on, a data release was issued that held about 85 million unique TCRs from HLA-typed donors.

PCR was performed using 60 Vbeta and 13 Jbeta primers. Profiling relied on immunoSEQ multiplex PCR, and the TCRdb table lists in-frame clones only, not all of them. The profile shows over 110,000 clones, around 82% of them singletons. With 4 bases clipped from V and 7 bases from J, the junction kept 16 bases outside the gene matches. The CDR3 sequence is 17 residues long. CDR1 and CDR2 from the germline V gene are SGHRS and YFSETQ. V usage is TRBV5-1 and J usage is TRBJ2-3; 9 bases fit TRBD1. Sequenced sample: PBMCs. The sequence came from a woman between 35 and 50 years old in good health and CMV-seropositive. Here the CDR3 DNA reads TGCGCCAGCAGCCTCGAACCCCAGGGACAGGGTGGAAATACGCAGTATTTT. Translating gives CASSLEPQGQGGNTQYF.